This T cell receptor beta chain comes out of a study of T-cell reconstitution after alpha-beta-depleted transplantation in children. The TCRbeta library incorporated unique molecular identifiers. TCRdb itself ran the PCR reads through MiXCR, one entry per CDR3 protein. In the table there are about 540,000 distinct CDR3 sequences, about 18% of which are singletons. CDR1 and CDR2 (germline): SQVTM, ANQGSEA. Trimming removed 4 bases from V and 2 bases from J, with 9 bases in between. The CDR3 contains 13 residues. The chain couples TRBV29-1 to TRBJ2-1, with D possibly being TRBD1 (6 bases). Source: PBMCs from the stem cell graft donor, taken from the stem cell graft. This TCR was recovered from a human donor who donated a stem cell graft to a child with acute lymphoblastic leukemia. CDR3 coding DNA: TGCAGCGTTGTTCCAGGGGCCTACAATGAGCAGTTCTTC. Encoded protein: CSVVPGAYNEQFF.